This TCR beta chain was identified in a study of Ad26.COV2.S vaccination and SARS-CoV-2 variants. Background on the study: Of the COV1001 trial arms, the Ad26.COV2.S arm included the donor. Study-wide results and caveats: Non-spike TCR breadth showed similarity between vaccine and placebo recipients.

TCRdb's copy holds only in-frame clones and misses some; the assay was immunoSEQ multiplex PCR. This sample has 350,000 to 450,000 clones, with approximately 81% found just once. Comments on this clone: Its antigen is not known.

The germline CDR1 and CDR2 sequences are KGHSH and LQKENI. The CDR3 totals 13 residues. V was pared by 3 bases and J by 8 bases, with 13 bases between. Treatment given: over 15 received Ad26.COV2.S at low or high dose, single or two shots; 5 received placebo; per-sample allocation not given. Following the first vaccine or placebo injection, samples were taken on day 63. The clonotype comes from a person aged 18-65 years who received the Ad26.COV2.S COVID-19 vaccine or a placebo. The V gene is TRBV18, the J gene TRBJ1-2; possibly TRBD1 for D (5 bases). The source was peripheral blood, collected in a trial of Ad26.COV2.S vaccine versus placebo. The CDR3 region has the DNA TGTGCCAGCTCACCGTCGGACACAAGGGGCTACACCTTC. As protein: CASSPSDTRGYTF.